Each of the 20 T cell receptor beta chains below was sequenced from the same sample in a study of identical twins. TCRdb reprocessed the 5' RACE reads with MiXCR, giving one entry per CDR3 protein. The sample includes about 520,000 distinct CDR3 sequences, approximately 22% of them seen just once. The same sample was also used in a study of T cells expressing NK-cell markers.

Specimen: CD4+ T cells sorted from blood. All receptors derive from a woman between 18 and 30 years old in good health.

The chain is built from TRBV6-1 and TRBJ2-7, with D possibly being TRBD1 (6 bases). There are 13 residues in the CDR3. CDR1 is MNHNS, CDR2 SASEGT, per germline. V was cut by 8 bases and J by 6 bases, with 17 bases left in between. The CDR3 region has the DNA TGTGCCAGCGGACAGTTCTCCGGTGGCGAGCAGTACTTC. Translating it yields CASGQFSGGEQYF.

This sequence joins TRBV18 and TRBJ2-7; D is unclear. The V gene lost 2 bases and the J gene lost 0 bases, with 8 bases spanning the gap. CDR1 and CDR2 (germline): KGHSH, LQKENI. The CDR3 has 14 amino acids. Written as DNA, the CDR3 is TGTGCCAGCTCACCAGGAGCTAACTCCTACGAGCAGTACTTC. Encoded protein: CASSPGANSYEQYF.

This clonotype was seen more than once but under ten times. The chain uses TRBV5-6 and TRBJ2-1; the D gene is possibly TRBD2 (6 bases). V lost 2 bases, J lost 12 bases, and 15 bases lay in between. The length of the CDR3 is 13 residues. Germline assignment: CDR1 SGHDT and CDR2 YYEEEE. The CDR3 nucleotides are TGTGCCAGCAGCTTAACTAGCTCGGAAAGGCAGTTCTTC. Its translation is CASSLTSSERQFF.

This clonotype was recorded a few times. CDR3 bases: TGTGCCAGCTATAACTACCGGGGCGACGTGACCCAGTACTTC. Encoded protein: CASYNYRGDVTQYF. This rearrangement joins TRBV6-2 or TRBV6-3 to TRBJ2-5; the D gene could be TRBD1 or TRBD2 (5 bases each). V shed 8 bases and J shed 7 bases, with 20 bases lying between them. The CDR3 runs 14 residues. In germline, CDR1 is MNHEY, CDR2 SVGEGT.

The chain recombines TRBV29-1 with TRBJ1-2; D is unclear. The CDR3 runs 13 residues. Germline-derived CDR1 and CDR2 are SQVTM and ANQGSEA. V dropped 3 bases and J dropped 8 bases, with 16 bases sitting between them. The CDR3 sequence is CSVEVPGDWGYTF. The CDR3 region has the DNA TGCAGCGTTGAGGTTCCGGGCGACTGGGGCTACACCTTC.

This clonotype has just a few counts. This chain connects TRBV11-3 to TRBJ1-2, with 8 bases aligning to TRBD1. The ends lost 5 bases at V and 4 bases at J; junction bases unmatched: 6. CDR1 and CDR2 (germline): SGHNT, YENEEA. This CDR3 has 14 residues. The CDR3 region is CASSPQGAAYGYTF. DNA of the CDR3: TGTGCCAGCAGCCCCCAGGGGGCCGCCTATGGCTACACCTTC. The full variable domain, with the rest looked up from reference TRBV11-3 and TRBJ1-2, is EAGVVQSPRYKIIEKKQPVAFWCNPISGHNTLYWYLQNLGQGPELLIRYENEEAVDDSQLPKDRFSAERLKGVDSTLKIQPAELGDSAVYLCASSPQGAAYGYTFGSGTRLTVV.

This clonotype was counted many times. J is TRBJ2-1 and V is TRBV6-1, with a possible D match to TRBD1 (6 bases). Germline-derived CDR1 and CDR2 are MNHNS and SASEGT. The V end lost 6 bases, the J end lost 3 bases, and 9 bases lay between the germline ends. The CDR3 is 13 residues long. This chain's CDR3 is CASRWTVYNEQFF. The CDR3, as DNA: TGTGCCAGCAGGTGGACAGTCTACAATGAGCAGTTCTTC.

The table lists this clonotype with a few counts. This chain uses TRBV20-1 with TRBJ2-1; 8 bases match TRBD2. Germline V CDR1 and CDR2: DFQATT, SNEGSKA (reference sequence). Trimming removed 1 base from V and 2 bases from J; junction bases left unmatched: 7. This CDR3 has 16 amino acids. The chain's CDR3 is CSARAGGAETYNEQFF. In DNA, the CDR3 is TGCAGTGCTAGAGCCGGGGGGGCGGAGACCTACAATGAGCAGTTCTTC.

This clonotype has only a few counts. The chain links TRBV20-1 to TRBJ1-2, with D perhaps matching TRBD1 (5 bases). CDR3 length: 14 residues. V shed 3 bases and J shed 5 bases, with 16 bases lying between them. The germline CDR1 and CDR2 sequences are DFQATT and SNEGSKA (reference sequence). The CDR3 protein is CSASYQGGGYGYTF. The CDR3 DNA follows: TGCAGTGCTAGTTACCAGGGCGGCGGGTATGGCTACACCTTC.

This sequence joins TRBV20-1 and TRBJ2-2; D perhaps matches TRBD1 (6 bases). Trimming took 0 bases from V and 7 from J, leaving 15 bases between them. The CDR3 consists of 15 residues. Per germline, CDR1 DFQATT and CDR2 SNEGSKA (reference sequence). Written as DNA, the CDR3 is TGCAGTGCTAGAGATCACCTGGGGGCTAACGGGGAGCTGTTTTTT. Its translation is CSARDHLGANGELFF.

This clonotype was seen a few times. V is TRBV10-3 and J is TRBJ1-4; the D is unclear. V lost 6 bases, J lost 5 bases, and 16 bases lay in between. CDR1 is ENHRY, CDR2 SYGVKD, per germline. The CDR3 runs to 15 residues. As DNA, the CDR3 is TGTGCCATCAGCGCAGGAGAAGGGTTAAATGAAAAACTGTTTTTT. Its translation is CAISAGEGLNEKLFF.

This clonotype occurred a few times. This CDR3 reads CSAEQPGQGTYNEQFF. The CDR3 DNA follows: TGCAGTGCTGAACAACCGGGACAGGGGACCTACAATGAGCAGTTCTTC. This chain uses TRBV20-1 with TRBJ2-1, with 10 positions matching TRBD1. CDR1 and CDR2 from the germline V gene are DFQATT and SNEGSKA (reference sequence). Trimming removed 5 bases from V and 2 bases from J; junction bases left unmatched: 9. The CDR3 consists of 16 residues.

The rearrangement uses TRBV4-2 and TRBJ1-2; no definite D call. The CDR3 is 13 amino acids. The V end was cut by 6 bases, the J end by 8 bases, with 16 bases between. Germline V gene lookup returns CDR1 LGHNA and CDR2 YNFKEQ. The CDR3: CASRSKTFGGYTF. The CDR3 nucleotides read TGTGCCAGCAGATCCAAGACTTTCGGGGGCTACACCTTC.

This clonotype was recorded once. The chain couples TRBV15 to TRBJ2-3; no clear D. Germline CDR1 LNHNV, CDR2 YYDKDF (reference sequence). Trimming took off 3 bases at V and 5 bases at J, with 6 bases between the two ends. This CDR3 has 12 residues. The CDR3 loop is CATSRALDTQYF. The DNA of the CDR3 is TGTGCCACCAGCAGGGCCTTAGATACGCAGTATTTT.

The rearrangement uses TRBV25-1 and TRBJ2-7; D uncertain. V was clipped by 0 bases and J by 1 base, with 7 bases between them. The length of the CDR3 is 14 residues. Germline V gene data show CDR1 as MGHDK and CDR2 as SYGVNS. CDR3 DNA sequence: TGTGCCAGCAGTGAATATGGCAGTTCCTACGAGCAGTACTTC. It translates to CASSEYGSSYEQYF.

The chain links TRBV7-6 to TRBJ2-1, with a weak D call TRBD2 (6 bases). Trimming stripped 5 bases from V and 4 bases from J, with 15 bases between. Germline values: CDR1 SGHVS, CDR2 FNYEAQ. This CDR3 comprises 15 residues. The CDR3: CASSTLPGEYNEQFF. The CDR3 DNA reads as TGTGCCAGCAGCACCCTACCGGGGGAGTACAATGAGCAGTTCTTC.

The CDR3 DNA sequence: TGTGCCAGCTCAGAAGACGACCGAACCTACGAGCAGTACTTC. Its protein product is CASSEDDRTYEQYF. The V call is TRBV18, the J call TRBJ2-7; D is ambiguous. Germline values: CDR1 KGHSH, CDR2 LQKENI. The CDR3 runs 14 residues. V gave up 5 bases and J gave up 2 bases, with 13 bases separating them.

This CDR3 reads CASSQGGAGVGTEAFF. The CDR3 DNA reads as TGCGCCAGCAGCCAAGGTGGGGCAGGGGTGGGCACTGAAGCTTTCTTT. The chain employs TRBV4-3 and TRBJ1-1, with TRBD1 as a possible D gene (6 bases). This CDR3 has 16 amino acids. V lost 1 base and J lost 4, with 16 bases in between. Germline CDR1 and CDR2: LGHNA and YSLEER.

This clonotype was detected only once. This chain connects TRBV20-1 to TRBJ2-7; 9 bases map to TRBD1. Germline V gives CDR1 DFQATT, CDR2 SNEGSKA (reference sequence). This CDR3 contains 13 residues. V shed 6 bases and J 2 bases; nucleotides not matched to a gene: 5. The CDR3 DNA reads as TGCAGTGCAAGACAGGGGGAAACCTACGAGCAGTACTTC. Protein: CSARQGETYEQYF.

This chain connects TRBV23-1 to TRBJ2-6, with TRBD1 identical over 8 bases. TRBV23-1 is marked as an open reading frame, function uncertain. V lost 11 bases, J lost 4 bases, and 13 bases stayed unmatched. The CDR3 runs to 16 residues. The CDR3 spells CAFGARDRRGANVLTF. CDR3 bases: TGCGCCTTTGGGGCACGGGACAGGCGAGGGGCCAACGTCCTGACTTTC.